This entry lists 6 T cell receptor beta chains sequenced from one sample in a study of T cell repertoires in cytomegalovirus infection. TCRdb reanalysed the reads using MiXCR and keeps one entry per CDR3 protein. The sample has around 440,000 distinct CDR3 sequences, around 11% seen once. The sample taken for sequencing was PBMCs. The receptors originated from a human donor in good health (CMV status not recorded). Some clones in this sample may be carry-over from other donors' samples.

As for this clonotype: A much larger clone lies one base from this, so it may be a read error. V gene TRBV20-1 combines with J gene TRBJ2-1, with D maybe TRBD2 (5 bases). Germline loops: CDR1 DFQATT, CDR2 SNEGSKA (reference sequence). CDR3 size: 16 residues. This CDR3 is CSARGLVGAPYDEQFF. Here the CDR3 DNA reads TGCAGTGCTAGGGGTCTTGTGGGAGCACCCTACGATGAGCAGTTCTTC.

J is TRBJ2-3 and V is TRBV20-1; 9 bases agree with TRBD1. The V and J ends lost 8 bases and 0 bases, in that order; junction bases with no gene match: 12. In germline, CDR1 is DFQATT, CDR2 SNEGSKA (reference sequence). The CDR3 contains 16 residues. DNA of the CDR3: TGCAGTCCCTCCGGGACAGGGAAGGGAAGCACAGATACGCAGTATTTT. The encoded protein is CSPSGTGKGSTDTQYF.

This clonotype was recorded only once. DNA for the CDR3: TGCAGCGTTGAACTTGGGAGGAACCAGCCCCAGCATTTT. Its translation is CSVELGRNQPQHF. The rearrangement links TRBV29-1 to TRBJ1-5; D call uncertain. Germline lookup yields CDR1 SQVTM and CDR2 ANQGSEA. The CDR3 covers 13 residues. V shed 2 bases and J shed 7 bases, with 12 bases lying between them.

This sequence joins TRBV6-2 or TRBV6-3 and TRBJ2-5; 9 nucleotides align to TRBD1. CDR3 length: 16 amino acids. Per germline, CDR1 MNHEY and CDR2 SVGEGT. The V and J ends lost 7 bases and 4 bases, in that order; junction bases with no gene match: 13. The CDR3 DNA reads TGTGCCAGCATAAGAGCGGACAGGGGTTACGGAGAGACCCAGTACTTC. It specifies CASIRADRGYGETQYF.

Ten or more counts support this clonotype. This rearrangement joins TRBV7-9 to TRBJ2-5; 11 bases are shared with TRBD1. V lost 3 bases, J lost 5 bases, and 2 bases stayed unmatched. The CDR3 has 14 amino acids. Germline-derived CDR1 and CDR2 are SEHNR and FQNEAQ (reference sequence). CDR3 coding DNA: TGTGCCAGCAGCTTCGGGACAGGGGGGGAGACCCAGTACTTC. Protein sequence: CASSFGTGGETQYF.

The chain employs TRBV5-5 and TRBJ1-1; D possibly corresponds to TRBD1 (5 bases). The V gene's germline CDR1 is SGHKS and CDR2 YYEKEE (reference sequence). Between the trimmed V and J ends, which lost 4 bases and 6 bases, there was a span of 16 bases. CDR3 length: 14 residues. The CDR3 reads CASSRDRERAEAFF. CDR3 nucleotide sequence: TGTGCCAGCAGCAGGGACCGCGAACGGGCTGAAGCTTTCTTT. The full variable domain, completed using reference TRBV5-5 and TRBJ1-1, is DAGVTQSPTHLIKTRGQQVTLRCSPISGHKSVSWYQQVLGQGPQFIFQYYEKEERGRGNFPDRFSARQFPNYSSELNVNALLLGDSALYLCASSRDRERAEAFFGQGTRLTVV.